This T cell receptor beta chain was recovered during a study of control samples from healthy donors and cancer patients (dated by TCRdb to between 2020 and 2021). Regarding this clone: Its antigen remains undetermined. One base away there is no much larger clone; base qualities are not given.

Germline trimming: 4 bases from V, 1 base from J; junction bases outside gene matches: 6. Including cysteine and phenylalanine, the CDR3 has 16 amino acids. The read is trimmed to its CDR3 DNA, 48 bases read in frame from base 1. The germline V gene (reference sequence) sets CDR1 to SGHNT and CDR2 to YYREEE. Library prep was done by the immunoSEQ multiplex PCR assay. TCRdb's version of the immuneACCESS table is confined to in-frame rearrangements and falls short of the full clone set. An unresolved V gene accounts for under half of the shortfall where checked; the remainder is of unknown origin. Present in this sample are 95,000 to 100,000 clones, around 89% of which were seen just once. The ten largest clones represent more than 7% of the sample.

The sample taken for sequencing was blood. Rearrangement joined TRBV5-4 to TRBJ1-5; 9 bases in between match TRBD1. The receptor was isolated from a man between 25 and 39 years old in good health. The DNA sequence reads TGTGCCAGCAGCATCGGGACAGGGAAAAGCAATCAGCCCCAGCATTTT. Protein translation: CASSIGTGKSNQPQHF.